The 4 T cell receptor beta chains below come from one sample, sequenced in a study of blood T cell repertoires in COVID-19. The assay was immunoSEQ multiplex PCR, and TCRdb's table has in-frame clones only and misses some. The sample holds about 190,000 clones; around 89% are singletons and the top ten take approximately 4%. Sequencing was carried out using peripheral blood. The receptors derive from a human donor in a cohort sampled during active COVID-19.

The chain combines TRBV19 with TRBJ2-3, with 10 nucleotides matching TRBD2. Germline CDR1 and CDR2: LNHDA and SQIVND (reference sequence). Trimming cost V 5 bases and J 2 bases; bases outside gene matches: 7. This CDR3 spans 16 amino acids. The CDR3: CASSRLAGGYTDTQYF. The DNA of the CDR3 is TGTGCCAGTAGTCGTTTAGCGGGAGGATACACAGATACGCAGTATTTT.

This clone is a singleton in its sample. The chain joins TRBV2 to TRBJ1-2, with D possibly TRBD1 on 6 matching bases. The germline CDR1 and CDR2 sequences are SNHLY and FYNNEI. The CDR3 is made up of 14 amino acids. V lost 3 bases, J lost 4 bases, and 12 bases lay in between. CDR3 DNA sequence: TGTGCCAGCAGTGAGGGTAAAGGGGGCTATGGCTACACCTTC. Its protein product is CASSEGKGGYGYTF.

This clone was seen just once. V gene TRBV7-9 combines with J gene TRBJ1-2, with TRBD1 identical over 7 bases. The V segment lost 5 bases and the J segment 7 bases; nucleotides outside the gene matches: 7. In germline, CDR1 is SEHNR, CDR2 FQNEAQ (reference sequence). The CDR3 spans 13 residues. CDR3 DNA sequence: TGTGCCAGCAGCCCAGACAGGGTCGGTGGCTACACCTTC. Residues: CASSPDRVGGYTF.

This chain uses TRBV7-9 with TRBJ2-1; 10 bases agree with TRBD1. Germline values: CDR1 SEHNR, CDR2 FQNEAQ (reference sequence). The CDR3 sequence is 18 residues long. V trimming: 2 bases; J trimming: 3 bases; junction bases outside the gene matches: 10. The CDR3: CASSLFISRDRGYNEQFF. CDR3 sequence (DNA): TGTGCCAGCAGCTTATTTATTTCTAGGGACAGGGGCTACAATGAGCAGTTCTTC.